Following are 28 T cell receptor beta chains from one sample sequenced in a study of blood T cell repertoires in COVID-19. Profiled with immunoSEQ multiplex PCR; TCRdb holds only in-frame clones, not every one. Of about 39,000 clones listed, more than 75% are singletons. The sample was peripheral blood. These receptor sequences come from a man between 45 and 60 years old with active or convalescent COVID-19.

This chain joins TRBV20-1 and TRBJ1-1, with D maybe TRBD1 (6 bases). The CDR3 loop spans 13 amino acids. With 3 bases removed from V and 1 base from J, the gap between germline ends came to 9 bases. Germline V CDR1 and CDR2: DFQATT, SNEGSKA (reference sequence). CDR3 protein: CSASLDRNTEAFF. CDR3 coding DNA: TGCAGTGCTAGTTTGGACAGGAACACTGAAGCTTTCTTT.

The gene calls are TRBV27 and TRBJ1-6; 7 bases align to TRBD1. The germline V gene encodes CDR1 MNHEY and CDR2 SMNVEV (reference sequence). The CDR3 is made up of 19 amino acids. Unmatched junction bases numbered 12, after V lost 2 bases and J lost 2 bases. The DNA of the CDR3 is TGTGCCAGCAGTTTACAGGGACGGAGGGGGCTCACCTATAATTCACCCCTCCACTTT. It is translated as CASSLQGRRGLTYNSPLHF.

This chain links TRBV25-1 with TRBJ1-1; 7 bases are shared with TRBD1. The CDR3 is 17 residues long. The ends lost 5 bases at V and 1 base at J; junction bases unmatched: 13. CDR1 and CDR2 from the germline V gene are MGHDK and SYGVNS. Written as DNA, the CDR3 is TGTGCCAGCAGTATTGGCCATCGGGACAGACAGAACACTGAAGCTTTCTTT. This sequence encodes CASSIGHRDRQNTEAFF.

The V and J genes are TRBV9 and TRBJ1-4; D perhaps matches TRBD1 (6 bases). Germline-derived CDR1 and CDR2 are SGDLS and YYNGEE. Trimming left V 0 bases short and J 6 bases short, with 12 bases between. There are 15 residues in the CDR3. CDR3 loop: CASSVARGGDEKLFF. The CDR3 DNA follows: TGTGCCAGCAGCGTAGCCAGGGGAGGGGATGAAAAACTGTTTTTT.

The chain's CDR3 is CASSQDREGYGYTF. CDR3 nucleotide sequence: TGTGCCAGCAGCCAAGATCGGGAAGGCTATGGCTACACCTTC. J is TRBJ1-2 and V is TRBV4-2; D uncertain. The CDR3 runs 14 residues. Germline assignment: CDR1 LGHNA and CDR2 YNFKEQ. V was trimmed by 0 bases and J by 4 bases, leaving 9 bases between them.

This chain connects TRBV6-4 to TRBJ1-2; D unclear. The germline CDR1 and CDR2 sequences are MRHNA and SNTAGT. V was cut by 2 bases and J by 8 bases, with 9 bases left in between. There are 12 residues in the CDR3. The chain's CDR3 is CASSDLGSGYTF. Written as DNA, the CDR3 is TGTGCCAGCAGTGACCTGGGGAGCGGCTACACCTTC.

The V gene is TRBV29-1, the J gene TRBJ2-3, with 7 positions matching TRBD1. Germline V gene data show CDR1 as SQVTM and CDR2 as ANQGSEA. This CDR3 has 13 residues. V gave up 5 bases and J gave up 3 bases; unmatched junction bases: 5. The CDR3 nucleotides are TGCAGCGTTTACAGGGGTGGGACAGATACGCAGTATTTT. This codes for CSVYRGGTDTQYF.

The V and J genes are TRBV9 and TRBJ1-4; 7 bases map to TRBD1. The CDR3 covers 15 residues. V was clipped by 4 bases and J by 7 bases; unmatched bases: 10. Germline-derived CDR1 and CDR2 are SGDLS and YYNGEE. This CDR3 is CASSSRGGAAEKLFF. CDR3 bases: TGTGCCAGCAGCTCCCGAGGGGGCGCAGCTGAAAAACTGTTTTTT.

This clone was seen a single time. The chain recombines TRBV7-9 with TRBJ2-1; D is perhaps TRBD2 (6 bases). The germline CDR1 and CDR2 sequences are SEHNR and FQNEAQ (reference sequence). With 5 bases removed from V and 7 bases from J, the gap between germline ends came to 12 bases. The CDR3 extends over 13 amino acids. DNA of the CDR3: TGTGCCAGCAGCACCCTAGGGAGGAATGAGCAGTTCTTC. This sequence encodes CASSTLGRNEQFF.

The rearrangement uses TRBV4-1 and TRBJ2-6; D perhaps matches TRBD1 (6 bases). The CDR3 has 19 residues. The germline gives CDR1 MGHRA, CDR2 YSYEKL. Trimming left V 2 bases short and J 1 base short, with 18 bases between. The CDR3 region is CASSQPTGISISGANVLTF. CDR3 DNA sequence: TGCGCCAGCAGCCAACCTACAGGGATCTCTATATCTGGGGCCAACGTCCTGACTTTC.

The V call is TRBV5-8, the J call TRBJ1-5, with D maybe TRBD1 (6 bases). Germline CDR1 is SGHTS and CDR2 is YDEGEE. Trimming pared 4 bases from V and 6 bases from J, leaving 17 bases between. This CDR3 region has 15 residues. CDR3 in amino acids: CASSPSGGAGQPQHF. The CDR3 DNA follows: TGTGCCAGCAGCCCCTCGGGGGGGGCTGGTCAGCCCCAGCATTTT.

The chain employs TRBV9 and TRBJ2-7; D is perhaps TRBD1 (6 bases). The V gene's germline CDR1 is SGDLS and CDR2 YYNGEE. V lost 4 bases and J lost 0, with 14 bases in between. CDR3 length: 15 residues. The DNA for the CDR3 is TGTGCCAGCAGCCCTACGACAGGAAGCTCCTACGAGCAGTACTTC. Its translation: CASSPTTGSSYEQYF.

The rearrangement links TRBV30 to TRBJ2-1; 8 bases are shared with TRBD1. Losses at the gene ends were 4 bases for V and 4 bases for J; bases not matched to a gene: 15. Germline CDR1 and CDR2: GTSNPN and SVGIG (reference sequence). The CDR3 has 17 residues. CDR3 in amino acids: CAWTSLSGGTGYNEQFF. CDR3 in DNA: TGTGCCTGGACTTCCCTCTCTGGGGGGACAGGATACAATGAGCAGTTCTTC.

The chain couples TRBV3-1 (or the pseudogene TRBV3-2) to TRBJ2-7; tentatively, D is TRBD2 (6 bases). Germline lookup yields CDR1 LGHDT and CDR2 YNNKEL (reference sequence). The CDR3 covers 14 residues. V was shortened by 3 bases and J by 0 bases, with 9 bases between the two germline ends. CDR3 sequence reads: CASSHGGPSYEQYF. The CDR3 DNA is TGTGCCAGCAGCCACGGGGGACCCTCCTACGAGCAGTACTTC.

V is TRBV5-1 and J is TRBJ2-6, with 7 bases aligning to TRBD1. This CDR3 is built from 18 residues. Germline V gene data show CDR1 as SGHRS and CDR2 as YFSETQ. V shed 2 bases, J shed 2 bases, and the junction held 10 bases outside the gene matches. The CDR3 region has the DNA TGCGCCAGCAGCTTAGAAGGGGGCCGACTGGCTGGGGCCAACGTCCTGACTTTC. This encodes CASSLEGGRLAGANVLTF. The full variable domain, completed using reference TRBV5-1 and TRBJ2-6, is KAGVTQTPRYLIKTRGQQVTLSCSPISGHRSVSWYQQTPGQGLQFLFEYFSETQRNKGNFPGRFSGRQFSNSRSEMNVSTLELGDSALYLCASSLEGGRLAGANVLTFGAGSRLTVL.

The chain recombines TRBV7-9 with TRBJ1-1, with 9 bases lining up with TRBD1. The CDR3 covers 14 residues. Germline CDR1 is SEHNR and CDR2 is FQNEAQ (reference sequence). The junction had 6 bases not matched to a gene; V was cut back by 5 bases and J by 5 bases. CDR3 in DNA: TGTGCCAGCAGCCCGGGACAGGGCTCGACTGAAGCTTTCTTT. Protein product: CASSPGQGSTEAFF.

V usage is TRBV27 and J usage is TRBJ1-2, with 10 bases aligning to TRBD1. V shed 5 bases and J 5 bases; nucleotides not matched to a gene: 5. The CDR3 is made up of 14 amino acids. Germline values: CDR1 MNHEY, CDR2 SMNVEV (reference sequence). CDR3 sequence: CASSPRTGGYGYTF. The CDR3 bases are TGTGCCAGCAGTCCGCGGACAGGGGGATATGGCTACACCTTC.

The chain recombines TRBV10-3 with TRBJ1-1, with a weak D call TRBD1 (5 bases). V dropped 6 bases and J dropped 1 base, with 9 bases sitting between them. This CDR3 is built from 13 residues. Germline values: CDR1 ENHRY, CDR2 SYGVKD. The CDR3 region has the DNA TGTGCCATCAGCGCCACAGGGAACACTGAAGCTTTCTTT. Its translation is CAISATGNTEAFF.

The genes are TRBV5-1 and TRBJ2-2; 10 bases are shared with TRBD1. V shed 3 bases, J shed 4 bases, and the junction held 3 bases outside the gene matches. Germline lookup yields CDR1 SGHRS and CDR2 YFSETQ. This CDR3 has 15 amino acids. The CDR3 sequence: CASSSGQGGTGELFF. The CDR3 DNA is TGCGCCAGCAGCTCAGGACAGGGGGGCACCGGGGAGCTGTTTTTT.

This chain uses TRBV20-1 with TRBJ1-5, with D uncertain. The CDR3 runs 11 residues. The V end was cut by 2 bases, the J end by 6 bases, with 5 bases between. Germline V lookup: CDR1 DFQATT, CDR2 SNEGSKA (reference sequence). CDR3 DNA sequence: TGCAGTGCTAGATCGGGTCAGCCCCAGCATTTT. Its protein is CSARSGQPQHF.

This clone was picked up a small number of times. V gene TRBV12-5 combines with J gene TRBJ1-1; D uncertain. In germline, CDR1 is LGHNT, CDR2 FRNRAP. This CDR3 comprises 17 residues. V gave up 3 bases and J gave up 2 bases, with 19 bases separating them. The CDR3 nucleotides are TGTGCTAGTGGTTTACCCCTCGCCGGGAGGGTAAACACTGAAGCTTTCTTT. Its translation is CASGLPLAGRVNTEAFF.

This chain links TRBV3-1 (or the pseudogene TRBV3-2) with TRBJ2-3, with TRBD1 matching 8 bases. The CDR3 runs 13 residues. V shed 5 bases and J 5 bases; nucleotides not matched to a gene: 3. Germline CDR1 reads LGHDT; CDR2 reads YNNKEL (reference sequence). CDR3 nucleotides: TGTGCCAGCAGCAAACAGGGGGGAGATACGCAGTATTTT. It is translated as CASSKQGGDTQYF.

The V call is TRBV19, the J call TRBJ1-5, with D possibly matching TRBD1 (6 bases). This CDR3 is built from 16 residues. In germline, CDR1 is LNHDA, CDR2 SQIVND (reference sequence). V was clipped by 1 base and J by 4 bases, with 14 bases between them. The CDR3 coding sequence is TGTGCCAGTAGTATAGTGGGCCAGGGGATTAATCAGCCCCAGCATTTT. It is translated as CASSIVGQGINQPQHF. Based on the CDR3 plus reference TRBV19 and TRBJ1-5, the full variable domain is DGGITQSPKYLFRKEGQNVTLSCEQNLNHDAMYWYRQDPGQGLRLIYYSQIVNDFQKGDIAEGYSVSREKKESFPLTVTSAQKNPTAFYLCASSIVGQGINQPQHFGDGTRLSIL.

The rearrangement links TRBV7-7 to TRBJ2-2; 8 bases match TRBD1. The V gene's germline CDR1 is SSHAT and CDR2 FNYEAQ (reference sequence). This CDR3 is built from 13 residues. The CDR3, as DNA: TGTGCTAGTAAGACAGGGGACACCGGGGAGCTGTTTTTT. Protein sequence: CASKTGDTGELFF.

This chain joins TRBV5-4 and TRBJ1-1; D might be TRBD1 (5 bases). CDR3 length: 14 residues. V lost 2 bases to trimming and J lost 3 bases, with 11 bases between them. CDR1 and CDR2 from the germline V gene are SGHNT and YYREEE (reference sequence). The CDR3 sequence is CASSFGGGYTEAFF. CDR3 bases: TGTGCCAGCAGCTTCGGGGGGGGTTACACTGAAGCTTTCTTT.

In its sample, this clone was seen once. This chain joins TRBV10-3 and TRBJ1-5; D perhaps matches TRBD1 (5 bases). The CDR3 runs 13 residues. Trimming took 5 bases from V and 5 from J, leaving 10 bases between them. CDR1 and CDR2 from the germline V gene are ENHRY and SYGVKD. The CDR3 region is CAISPDRDQPQHF. In DNA form, the CDR3 reads TGTGCCATCAGTCCTGACAGAGATCAGCCCCAGCATTTT.

The J gene is TRBJ2-5, the V gene TRBV7-8, with a possible D match to TRBD1 (5 bases). The CDR3 contains 15 residues. The germline gives CDR1 SGHVS, CDR2 FQNEAQ. Trimming left V 5 bases short and J 6 bases short, with 19 bases between. CDR3 DNA sequence: TGTGCCAGCAGCCCGCACCAGGGCCCGGGCCAGACCCAGTACTTC. Its protein is CASSPHQGPGQTQYF.

V is TRBV3-1 (or the pseudogene TRBV3-2) and J is TRBJ1-4, with D tentatively TRBD1 (5 bases). The CDR3 consists of 15 residues. Germline lookup yields CDR1 LGHDT and CDR2 YNNKEL (reference sequence). Trimming pared 2 bases from V and 4 bases from J, leaving 11 bases between. The CDR3 coding sequence is TGTGCCAGCAGCCAAACGGACAAAAATAATGAAAAACTGTTTTTT. Protein: CASSQTDKNNEKLFF.